This T cell receptor beta chain was identified during a study of T cell responses to AZD1222 COVID-19 vaccine. This clone occurred once. The CDR3 length is 14 residues. V gave up 7 bases and J gave up 8 bases; unmatched junction bases: 13. Germline V gives CDR1 LNHDA, CDR2 SQIVND (reference sequence). TCRdb's copy holds only in-frame clones and misses some; the assay was immunoSEQ multiplex PCR. The table includes about 120,000 clones, 85% to 95% detected once. This sequence joins TRBV19 and TRBJ1-2; TRBD1 agrees at 7 bases. The source is an adult in good health. The sequencing used peripheral blood, collected on day 0 of AZD1222 vaccination. The CDR3 bases are TGTGCCAGTACCACTTTTCAGGGGGGTGGCGGCTACACCTTC. Translation gives CASTTFQGGGGYTF. Combining the CDR3 with reference TRBV19 and TRBJ1-2 gives the whole variable domain DGGITQSPKYLFRKEGQNVTLSCEQNLNHDAMYWYRQDPGQGLRLIYYSQIVNDFQKGDIAEGYSVSREKKESFPLTVTSAQKNPTAFYLCASTTFQGGGGYTFGSGTRLTVV.